Shown below are 30 T cell receptor beta chains from a single sample sequenced in a study of T cells in Graves' hyperthyroidism and ophthalmopathy. RNA transcripts served as the template for amplifying TCR beta CDR3 regions. First-round RT-PCR with HTBI primers amplified the TCR CDR3 region. TCRdb passed the multiplex PCR reads through MiXCR, listing each CDR3 protein once. The repertoire holds approximately 620,000 distinct CDR3 sequences, with roughly 13% as singletons. The sample taken for sequencing was blood. The receptors come from a woman aged 25 to 39 with Graves' hyperthyroidism that later progressed to Graves' ophthalmopathy.

This clonotype was observed a few times. The V and J genes are TRBV27 and TRBJ2-1, with 10 bases identical to TRBD1. The CDR3 runs to 15 residues. Germline CDR1 is MNHEY and CDR2 is SMNVEV (reference sequence). With 6 bases clipped from V and 3 bases from J, the junction kept 5 bases outside the gene matches. The CDR3 DNA reads as TGTGCCAGCAGAGCCGGGACAGGGGACTACAATGAGCAGTTCTTC. Its protein is CASRAGTGDYNEQFF.

This clonotype appeared many times. The rearrangement uses TRBV20-1 and TRBJ2-7, with 7 bases matching TRBD2. Trimming cost V 0 bases and J 3 bases; bases outside gene matches: 5. This CDR3 region has 14 residues. Germline V gives CDR1 DFQATT, CDR2 SNEGSKA (reference sequence). CDR3 sequence reads: CSARDLGGSYEQYF. CDR3 in DNA: TGCAGTGCTAGAGATTTGGGCGGGAGCTACGAGCAGTACTTC.

This clonotype was detected ten times or more. The chain recombines TRBV7-9 with TRBJ2-7; D unclear. Deletions cut 0 bases from V and 3 bases from J, with 9 bases between. The CDR3 has 14 amino acids. Germline values: CDR1 SEHNR, CDR2 FQNEAQ (reference sequence). The CDR3 loop reads CASSLAGILYEQYF. The CDR3 region has the DNA TGTGCCAGCAGCTTAGCGGGGATCCTCTACGAGCAGTACTTC.

This clonotype turned up a few times. The gene calls are TRBV30 and TRBJ1-3, with D hard to call. Germline V gene data show CDR1 as GTSNPN and CDR2 as SVGIG (reference sequence). This CDR3 has 13 amino acids. V gave up 5 bases and J gave up 0 bases, with 8 bases separating them. CDR3 residues: CAWGPSSGNTIYF. The CDR3 nucleotides read TGTGCCTGGGGACCGAGCTCTGGAAACACCATATATTTT. Looking up the rest from reference TRBV30 and TRBJ1-3 gives the full variable domain: SQTIHQWPATLVQPVGSPLSLECTVEGTSNPNLYWYRQAAGRGLQLLFYSVGIGQISSEVPQNLSASRPQDRQFILSSKKLLLSDSGFYLCAWGPSSGNTIYFGEGSWLTVV.

This clonotype showed up many times. J is TRBJ1-1 and V is TRBV13; D is undetermined. The CDR3 has 13 residues. Trimming cost V 7 bases and J 1 base, with 10 bases left between them. Germline V gives CDR1 PRHDT, CDR2 FYEKMQ (reference sequence). DNA for the CDR3: TGTGCCAGCAATCTCGTAAAGAACACTGAAGCTTTCTTT. Its translation is CASNLVKNTEAFF. Variable domain in full (rest from reference TRBV13 and TRBJ1-1): AAGVIQSPRHLIKEKRETATLKCYPIPRHDTVYWYQQGPGQDPQFLISFYEKMQSDKGSIPDRFSAQQFSDYHSELNMSSLELGDSALYFCASNLVKNTEAFFGQGTRLTVV.

Written as DNA, the CDR3 is TGTGCCACCAGTGACCCTAGCGGGAGCGGGCCCGGTCCGCCGGAGACCCAGTACTTC. It yields the protein CATSDPSGSGPGPPETQYF. The rearrangement links TRBV24-1 to TRBJ2-5; TRBD2 aligns across 10 bases. V lost 4 bases to trimming and J lost 5 bases; unmatched junction nucleotides: 18. CDR1 is KGHDR and CDR2 is SFDVKD in the germline V gene. CDR3 size: 19 residues.

The J gene is TRBJ1-2, the V gene TRBV6-2 or TRBV6-3; D is perhaps TRBD1 (5 bases). The CDR3 loop spans 14 amino acids. V was trimmed by 2 bases and J by 4 bases, leaving 11 bases between them. Germline values: CDR1 MNHEY, CDR2 SVGEGT. In DNA, the CDR3 is TGTGCCAGCAGTTACGCAGGGATCGCCTATGGCTACACCTTC. This encodes CASSYAGIAYGYTF.

At least ten counts were recorded for this clonotype. The rearrangement uses TRBV11-3 and TRBJ2-4, with TRBD1 matching over 9 bases. Germline V gene data show CDR1 as SGHNT and CDR2 as YENEEA. Trimming cost V 5 bases and J 8 bases; bases outside gene matches: 10. The CDR3 totals 15 residues. DNA of the CDR3: TGTGCCAGCAGCCTTATACAGGGGGCCGGAGACATTCAGTACTTC. As protein: CASSLIQGAGDIQYF.

Ten or more counts support this clonotype. The V call is TRBV19, the J call TRBJ2-2, with TRBD1 matching 10 bases. This CDR3 is 14 amino acids long. Germline V gives CDR1 LNHDA, CDR2 SQIVND (reference sequence). Trimming cost V 6 bases and J 5 bases; bases outside gene matches: 3. The CDR3 region has the DNA TGTGCCAGTAGCCTGGGACAGGGGACCGGGGAGCTGTTTTTT. Its translation: CASSLGQGTGELFF.

This rearrangement joins TRBV19 to TRBJ2-1, with 7 bases identical to TRBD1. CDR1 and CDR2 (germline): LNHDA, SQIVND (reference sequence). The CDR3 contains 13 residues. Trimming took 1 base from V and 13 from J; bases not matched to a gene: 7. CDR3 sequence: CASSIVETGVQFF. The DNA of the CDR3 is TGTGCCAGTAGTATAGTCGAAACAGGGGTACAGTTCTTC.

As regards this clonotype: This may stem from a read error, because a much larger clone lies one nucleotide away. The J gene is TRBJ2-7, the V gene TRBV11-2, with 8 bases aligning to TRBD2. The CDR3 length is 15 residues. CDR1 is SGHAT, CDR2 FQNNGV, per germline. CDR3 protein: CASRKPLSGSHERYF. In DNA form, the CDR3 reads TGTGCCAGCAGAAAGCCCTTGAGCGGGAGCCACGAGCGGTACTTC.

This chain connects TRBV20-1 to TRBJ1-4, with D tentatively TRBD1 (6 bases). The V gene lost 6 bases and the J gene lost 5 bases, with 16 bases spanning the gap. Germline CDR1 is DFQATT and CDR2 is SNEGSKA (reference sequence). CDR3 length equals 14 residues. The CDR3: CSASKGGKNEKLFF. CDR3 nucleotide sequence: TGCAGTGCAAGCAAGGGGGGAAAGAATGAAAAACTGTTTTTT.

This clonotype came up many times. V usage is TRBV5-1 and J usage is TRBJ1-6; 7 positions agree with TRBD1. The CDR3 consists of 17 residues. Per the germline V gene, CDR1 is SGHRS and CDR2 is YFSETQ. The trim removed 4 bases at V and 0 bases at J, leaving 7 bases unmatched. The CDR3 nucleotides are TGCGCCAGCAGCCTCACCGGGACAGACTCCTATAATTCACCCCTCCACTTT. It specifies CASSLTGTDSYNSPLHF.

In its sample, this clonotype was seen many times. CDR3 DNA: TGTGCCACCAGTGATTTGCACACCTACACAGATACGCAGTATTTT. Protein: CATSDLHTYTDTQYF. V is TRBV24-1 and J is TRBJ2-3; D not certain. V was trimmed by 0 bases and J by 2 bases, leaving 8 bases between them. The germline V gene has CDR1 KGHDR and CDR2 SFDVKD. The CDR3 is 15 amino acids.

This sequence joins TRBV6-1 and TRBJ2-7, with D perhaps TRBD1 or TRBD2 (5 bases each). CDR1 and CDR2 from the germline V gene are MNHNS and SASEGT. V lost 5 bases and J lost 0, with 14 bases in between. There are 15 residues in the CDR3. CDR3 loop: CASSPYRDPSYEQYF. In DNA, the CDR3 is TGTGCCAGCAGTCCTTACCGGGACCCCTCCTACGAGCAGTACTTC.

This clonotype has at least ten counts. The J gene is TRBJ2-1, the V gene TRBV19, with 9 nucleotides matching TRBD1. CDR1 and CDR2 (germline): LNHDA, SQIVND (reference sequence). CDR3 size: 17 residues. V trimming: 9 bases; J trimming: 6 bases; junction bases outside the gene matches: 18. CDR3 sequence reads: CASSIPGGQGFGNEQFF. The CDR3 DNA reads TGTGCCAGCAGCATCCCAGGGGGACAGGGCTTTGGCAATGAGCAGTTCTTC.

This clonotype appeared many times. J is TRBJ1-6 and V is TRBV4-2, with D possibly TRBD1 on 5 matching bases. The V gene lost 0 bases and the J gene lost 10 bases, with 7 bases spanning the gap. The CDR3 runs 13 residues. Per the germline V gene, CDR1 is LGHNA and CDR2 is YNFKEQ. The CDR3 coding sequence is TGTGCCAGCAGCCAAGACAGGGACTCACCCCTCCACTTT. Amino acids: CASSQDRDSPLHF.

This clonotype was detected many times. The chain joins TRBV5-1 to TRBJ1-1; D is uncertain. This CDR3 has 13 amino acids. Germline V gene lookup returns CDR1 SGHRS and CDR2 YFSETQ. Trimming took off 0 bases at V and 8 bases at J, with 11 bases between the two ends. The CDR3 here is CASSLASTNEAFF. The CDR3 coding sequence is TGCGCCAGCAGCTTGGCCTCGACGAACGAAGCTTTCTTT.

This clonotype has more than one count but fewer than ten. The gene calls are TRBV5-4 and TRBJ1-4; the D is unclear. Trimming removed 1 base from V and 12 bases from J, with 13 bases in between. The CDR3 is made up of 13 amino acids. Germline assignment: CDR1 SGHNT and CDR2 YYREEE (reference sequence). The CDR3 region is CASSLMPGGELFF. Written as DNA, the CDR3 is TGTGCCAGCAGCTTGATGCCGGGTGGGGAACTGTTTTTT.

The rearrangement uses TRBV7-2 and TRBJ1-2, with D unresolved. This CDR3 spans 12 amino acids. V lost 3 bases, J lost 5 bases, and 7 bases lay in between. Germline V lookup: CDR1 SGHTA, CDR2 FQGNSA. The CDR3 loop reads CASSLDPYGYTF. CDR3 in DNA: TGTGCCAGCAGCTTGGATCCGTATGGCTACACCTTC.

This clonotype was seen repeatedly, ten times or more. The chain is built from TRBV4-2 and TRBJ1-1, with D possibly being TRBD1 (5 bases). This CDR3 spans 15 amino acids. V shed 0 bases and J shed 3 bases, with 11 bases lying between them. The V gene's germline CDR1 is LGHNA and CDR2 YNFKEQ. The CDR3 protein is CASSQDQGEDTEAFF. CDR3 sequence (DNA): TGTGCCAGCAGCCAAGATCAGGGTGAGGACACTGAAGCTTTCTTT.

This clonotype has at least ten counts. This chain's CDR3 is CASSPGGLAAYEQYF. The CDR3 nucleotides read TGTGCCAGCAGCCCGGGCGGACTAGCTGCATACGAGCAGTACTTC. The chain couples TRBV6-1 to TRBJ2-7; TRBD2 matches at 8 bases. The ends lost 6 bases at V and 4 bases at J; junction bases unmatched: 11. The CDR3 length is 15 residues. In germline, CDR1 is MNHNS, CDR2 SASEGT.

This clonotype has ten or more counts. The V gene is TRBV28, the J gene TRBJ2-3, with 10 bases aligning to TRBD2. Germline CDR1 and CDR2: MDHEN and SYDVKM. The CDR3 loop spans 16 amino acids. Germline trimming cut 8 bases from V and 2 bases from J; bases unmatched to any gene: 10. Here the CDR3 reads CASPPSLAGVTDTQYF. CDR3 coding DNA: TGTGCCAGCCCCCCAAGCCTAGCGGGAGTCACAGATACGCAGTATTTT.

In its sample, this clonotype was seen many times. The CDR3 is CASTKGAEQYF. The CDR3 nucleotides are TGTGCCAGCACTAAGGGGGCGGAGCAGTACTTC. The rearrangement uses TRBV6-1 and TRBJ2-7, with TRBD1 matching over 7 bases. Germline V lookup: CDR1 MNHNS, CDR2 SASEGT. This CDR3 is built from 11 residues. The ends lost 7 bases at V and 7 bases at J; junction bases unmatched: 4.

The CDR3 protein is CASSLAAGGNEQFF. DNA of the CDR3: TGTGCCAGCAGCTTGGCTGCAGGGGGGAATGAGCAGTTCTTC. The chain employs TRBV5-4 and TRBJ2-1, with D possibly TRBD1 on 7 matching bases. Germline V gene data show CDR1 as SGHNT and CDR2 as YYREEE (reference sequence). V was shortened by 0 bases and J by 7 bases, with 11 bases between the two germline ends. The CDR3 has 14 amino acids.

The table lists this clonotype with many counts. The chain employs TRBV12-3 or TRBV12-4 and TRBJ1-3; 8 positions agree with TRBD1. With V trimmed by 5 bases and J by 4 bases, 7 bases remained unmatched. The CDR3 length is 15 residues. This CDR3 reads CASSPRGLGGNTIYF. The CDR3 nucleotides are TGTGCCAGCAGTCCCAGGGGGCTTGGAGGAAACACCATATATTTT.

In its sample, this clonotype was seen a few times. The V and J genes are TRBV3-1 and TRBJ1-3, with TRBD1 identical over 7 bases. Germline-derived CDR1 and CDR2 are LGHDT and YNNKEL (reference sequence). The V and J ends lost 2 bases and 0 bases, in that order; junction bases with no gene match: 7. The CDR3 spans 17 residues. CDR3 in DNA: TGTGCCAGCAGCCAAAGGGGACAGTGGAGCTCTGGAAACACCATATATTTT. As protein: CASSQRGQWSSGNTIYF.

The sample holds a few counts of this clonotype. The chain employs TRBV20-1 and TRBJ2-7; no clear D gene. V was shortened by 6 bases and J by 0 bases, with 9 bases between the two germline ends. The CDR3 is 12 residues long. Germline assignment: CDR1 DFQATT and CDR2 SNEGSKA (reference sequence). CDR3 loop: CSASWSSYEQYF. The CDR3 DNA is TGCAGTGCCTCATGGAGCTCCTACGAGCAGTACTTC.

This clonotype was observed many times. The chain has TRBV29-1 and TRBJ2-3, with D unresolved. This CDR3 has 12 residues. CDR1 and CDR2 from the germline V gene are SQVTM and ANQGSEA. The ends were cut back, 7 bases at V and 5 bases at J, with 13 bases in the middle. The CDR3 spells CSAMDGLDTQYF. The CDR3 bases are TGCAGCGCTATGGACGGGTTAGATACGCAGTATTTT.

This clonotype showed up many times. The genes are TRBV30 and TRBJ1-2; TRBD1 agrees at 8 bases. The CDR3 loop spans 15 amino acids. With V trimmed by 2 bases and J by 6 bases, 11 bases remained unmatched. Germline V lookup: CDR1 GTSNPN, CDR2 SVGIG (reference sequence). CDR3 amino acids: CAWSPGQESPHGYTF. As DNA, the CDR3 is TGTGCCTGGAGTCCGGGACAGGAAAGTCCGCATGGCTACACCTTC.